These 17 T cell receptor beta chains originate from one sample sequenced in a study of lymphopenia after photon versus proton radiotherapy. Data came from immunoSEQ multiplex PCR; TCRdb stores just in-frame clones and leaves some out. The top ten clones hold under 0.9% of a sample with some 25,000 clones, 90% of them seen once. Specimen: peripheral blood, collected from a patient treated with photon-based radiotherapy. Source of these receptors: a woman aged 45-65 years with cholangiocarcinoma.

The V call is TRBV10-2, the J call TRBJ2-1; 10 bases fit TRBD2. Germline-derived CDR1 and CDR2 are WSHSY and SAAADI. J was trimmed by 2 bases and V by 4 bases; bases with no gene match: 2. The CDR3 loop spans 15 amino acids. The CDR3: CASSGLAGAYNEQFF. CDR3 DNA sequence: TGCGCCAGCAGTGGCCTAGCGGGGGCCTACAATGAGCAGTTCTTC.

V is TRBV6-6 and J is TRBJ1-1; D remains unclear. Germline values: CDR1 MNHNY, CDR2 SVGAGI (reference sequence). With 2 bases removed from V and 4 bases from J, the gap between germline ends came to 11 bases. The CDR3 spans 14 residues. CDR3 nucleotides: TGTGCCAGCAGTTACAGGGAGGTGGGCACTGAAGCTTTCTTT. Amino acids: CASSYREVGTEAFF.

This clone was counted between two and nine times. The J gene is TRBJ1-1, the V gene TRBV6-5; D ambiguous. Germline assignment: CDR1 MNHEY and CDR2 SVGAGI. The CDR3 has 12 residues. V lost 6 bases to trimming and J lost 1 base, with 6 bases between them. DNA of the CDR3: TGTGCCAGCAGGACAAAGAACACTGAAGCTTTCTTT. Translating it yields CASRTKNTEAFF.

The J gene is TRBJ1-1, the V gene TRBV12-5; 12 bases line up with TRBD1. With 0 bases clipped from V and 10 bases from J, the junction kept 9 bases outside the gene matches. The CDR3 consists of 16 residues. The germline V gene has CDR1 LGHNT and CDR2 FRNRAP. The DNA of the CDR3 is TGTGCTAGTGGTTTGGTATTGGGACAGGGGGCGCAGGGAGCTTTCTTT. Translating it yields CASGLVLGQGAQGAFF.

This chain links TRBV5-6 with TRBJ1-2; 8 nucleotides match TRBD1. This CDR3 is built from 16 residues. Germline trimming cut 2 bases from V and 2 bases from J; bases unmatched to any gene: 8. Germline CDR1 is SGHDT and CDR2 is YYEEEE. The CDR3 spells CASSFGQGGRNYGYTF. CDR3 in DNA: TGTGCCAGCAGCTTCGGACAGGGCGGAAGGAACTATGGCTACACCTTC.

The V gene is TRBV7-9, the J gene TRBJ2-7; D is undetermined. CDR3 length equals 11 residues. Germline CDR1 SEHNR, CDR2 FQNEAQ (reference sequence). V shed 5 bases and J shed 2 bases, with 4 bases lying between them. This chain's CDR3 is CASSATYEQYF. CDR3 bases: TGTGCCAGCAGCGCTACCTACGAGCAGTACTTC.

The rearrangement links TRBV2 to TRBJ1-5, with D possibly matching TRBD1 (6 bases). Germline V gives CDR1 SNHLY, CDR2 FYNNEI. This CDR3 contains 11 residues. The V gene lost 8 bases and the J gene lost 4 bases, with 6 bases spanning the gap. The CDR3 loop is CASGQNQPQHF. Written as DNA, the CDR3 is TGTGCCAGCGGACAGAATCAGCCCCAGCATTTT.

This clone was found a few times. The CDR3 DNA is TGTGCCAGCAGCCTGCGGTGGTTATATGGCTACACCTTC. This translates into CASSLRWLYGYTF. This rearrangement joins TRBV7-8 to TRBJ1-2; no clear D gene. The CDR3 length is 13 residues. The germline V gene encodes CDR1 SGHVS and CDR2 FQNEAQ. V lost 5 bases and J lost 5, with 12 bases in between.

The CDR3 loop is CASSYYGGPQETQYF. The CDR3 nucleotides are TGTGCCAGCAGCTATTACGGGGGGCCCCAAGAGACCCAGTACTTC. This sequence joins TRBV7-9 and TRBJ2-5; possibly TRBD2 for D (7 bases). The CDR3 contains 15 residues. CDR1 and CDR2 from the germline V gene are SEHNR and FQNEAQ (reference sequence). Trimming removed 4 bases at V and 1 base at J, with 13 bases between.

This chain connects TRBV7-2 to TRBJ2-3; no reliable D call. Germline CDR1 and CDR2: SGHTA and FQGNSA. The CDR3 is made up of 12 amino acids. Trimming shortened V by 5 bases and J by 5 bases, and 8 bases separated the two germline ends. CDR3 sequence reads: CASSIPGDTQYF. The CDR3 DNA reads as TGTGCCAGCAGCATCCCCGGAGATACGCAGTATTTT.

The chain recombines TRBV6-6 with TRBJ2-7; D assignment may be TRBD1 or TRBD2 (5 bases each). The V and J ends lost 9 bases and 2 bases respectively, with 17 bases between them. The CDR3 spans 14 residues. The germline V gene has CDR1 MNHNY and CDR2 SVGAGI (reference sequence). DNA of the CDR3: TGTGCCAGTTCGGGGCGGACTCACGCCTACGAGCAGTACTTC. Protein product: CASSGRTHAYEQYF.

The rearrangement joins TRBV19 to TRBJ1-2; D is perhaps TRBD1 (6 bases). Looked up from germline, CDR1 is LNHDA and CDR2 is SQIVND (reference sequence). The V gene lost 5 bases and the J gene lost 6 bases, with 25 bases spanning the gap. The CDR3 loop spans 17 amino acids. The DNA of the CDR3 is TGTGCCAGTAGTTGGCGCTACAGGGAGGAGGTTGGGAATGGCTACACCTTC. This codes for CASSWRYREEVGNGYTF.

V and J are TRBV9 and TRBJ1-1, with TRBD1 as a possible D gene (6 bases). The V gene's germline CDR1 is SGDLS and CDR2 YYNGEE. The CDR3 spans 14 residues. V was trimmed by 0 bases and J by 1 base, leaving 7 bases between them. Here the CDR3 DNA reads TGTGCCAGCAGCGTAGAGGACAGGAACACTGAAGCTTTCTTT. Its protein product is CASSVEDRNTEAFF.

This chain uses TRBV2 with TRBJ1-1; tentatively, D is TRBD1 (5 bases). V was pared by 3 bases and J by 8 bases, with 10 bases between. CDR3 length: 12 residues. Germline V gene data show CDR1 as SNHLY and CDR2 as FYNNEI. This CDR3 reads CASSEGQGEAFF. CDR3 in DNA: TGTGCCAGCAGTGAGGGCCAGGGAGAAGCTTTCTTT. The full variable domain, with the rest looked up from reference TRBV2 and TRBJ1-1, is EPEVTQTPSHQVTQMGQEVILRCVPISNHLYFYWYRQILGQKVEFLVSFYNNEISEKSEIFDDQFSVERPDGSNFTLKIRSTKLEDSAMYFCASSEGQGEAFFGQGTRLTVV.

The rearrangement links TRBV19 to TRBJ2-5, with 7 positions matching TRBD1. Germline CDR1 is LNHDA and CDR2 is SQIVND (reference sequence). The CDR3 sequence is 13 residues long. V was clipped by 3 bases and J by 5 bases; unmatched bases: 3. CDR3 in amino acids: CASSMRGPETQYF. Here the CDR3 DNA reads TGTGCCAGTAGTATGAGGGGGCCGGAGACCCAGTACTTC.

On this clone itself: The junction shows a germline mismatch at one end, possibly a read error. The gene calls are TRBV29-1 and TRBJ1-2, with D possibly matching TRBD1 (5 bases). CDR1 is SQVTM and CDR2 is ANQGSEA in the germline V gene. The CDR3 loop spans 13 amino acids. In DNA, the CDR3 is TGCAGTGTTGAAATCAGGGAGGACTATGGCTACACCTTC. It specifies CSVEIREDYGYTF.

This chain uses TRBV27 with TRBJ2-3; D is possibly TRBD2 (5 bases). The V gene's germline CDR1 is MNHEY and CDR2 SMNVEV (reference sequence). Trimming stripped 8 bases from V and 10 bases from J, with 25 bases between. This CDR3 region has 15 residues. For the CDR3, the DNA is TGTGCCAGCGCGGGCCGGGGAAGAAGCACAGACTCGCAGTATTTT. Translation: CASAGRGRSTDSQYF.